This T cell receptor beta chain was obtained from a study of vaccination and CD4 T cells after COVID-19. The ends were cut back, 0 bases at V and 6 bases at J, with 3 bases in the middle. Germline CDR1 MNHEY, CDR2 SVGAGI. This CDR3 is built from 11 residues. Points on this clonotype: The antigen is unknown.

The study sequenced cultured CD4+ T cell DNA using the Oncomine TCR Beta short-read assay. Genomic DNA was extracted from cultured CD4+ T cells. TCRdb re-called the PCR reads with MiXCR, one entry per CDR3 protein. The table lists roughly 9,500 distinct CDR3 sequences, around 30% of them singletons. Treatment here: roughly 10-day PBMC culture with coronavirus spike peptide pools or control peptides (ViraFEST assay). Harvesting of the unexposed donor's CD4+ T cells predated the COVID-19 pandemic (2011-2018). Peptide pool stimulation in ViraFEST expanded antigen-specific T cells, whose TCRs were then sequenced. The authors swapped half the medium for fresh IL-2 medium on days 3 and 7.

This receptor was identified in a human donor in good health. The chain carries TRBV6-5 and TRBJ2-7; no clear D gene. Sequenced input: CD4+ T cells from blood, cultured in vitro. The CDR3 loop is CASSYSGEQYF. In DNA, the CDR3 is TGTGCCAGCAGTTACTCGGGCGAGCAGTACTTC.